These T cell receptor beta chains were read from a single sample in a study of CD8+ T cells in alopecia areata. Some clones are missing from TCRdb's copy, which holds only in-frame ones; the method was immunoSEQ multiplex PCR. This table holds 210,000 or so clones, approximately 65% found once. The specimen was CD4+ T cells sorted from blood, collected around week 44, from a patient treated with tofacitinib. Receptor source: a human donor with alopecia areata. Each CDR3 is given with its conserved first and last residue. The D gene is left open where the match is weak.

J | D | length | V | CDR3
TRBJ2-2 | TRBD1 | 15 | TRBV7-2 | CASSLAGQITGELFF
TRBJ2-2 | NA | 18 | TRBV9 | CASSVVGRASSRTGELFF
TRBJ2-3 | NA | 16 | TRBV19 | CASSSRDSSSTDTQYF
TRBJ2-6 | NA | 15 | TRBV19 | CASSIVQAGANVLTF
TRBJ1-1 | NA | 11 | TRBV6-5 | CASSNTGQAFF
TRBJ1-2 | TRBD1 | 17 | TRBV4-3 | CASSQGGGTGRFGGYTF
TRBJ2-2 | NA | 15 | TRBV11-1 | CASSRTDVYTGELFF
TRBJ1-2 | NA | 14 | TRBV27 | CASSLVSGVSGYTF
TRBJ1-2 | NA | 13 | TRBV14 | CASSQVQTYGYTF
TRBJ2-7 | NA | 11 | TRBV25-1 | CATTEDYEQYF
TRBJ2-7 | NA | 13 | TRBV5-6 | CASSQYGGYEQYF
TRBJ1-2 | TRBD1 | 14 | TRBV29-1 | CSASSRGLGVGYTF
TRBJ2-1 | NA | 14 | TRBV11-3 | CASSTRATDNEQFF
TRBJ2-3 | TRBD1 | 15 | TRBV2 | CASRDTGALTDTQYF
TRBJ1-2 | TRBD1 | 14 | TRBV29-1 | CSVERQGVGSGYTF
TRBJ1-6 | NA | 15 | TRBV4-2 | CASTMTREHNSPLHF
TRBJ2-1 | NA | 15 | TRBV5-6 | CASSLLDRRGNEQFF
TRBJ1-5 | NA | 14 | TRBV7-2 | CASSLVPGNQPQHF
TRBJ1-4 | NA | 15 | TRBV5-1 | CASSMDGQQNEKLFF
TRBJ2-4 | NA | 13 | TRBV29-1 | CSVRGVAKNIQYF
TRBJ1-1 | NA | 15 | TRBV7-2 | CASSPSPGVMSEAFF
TRBJ2-3 | TRBD1 | 18 | TRBV5-6 | CASSLIQGAGQREDTQYF
TRBJ1-1 | NA | 14 | TRBV30 | CAWEPLDRYTEAFF
TRBJ2-1 | NA | 12 | TRBV25-1 | CASSDRGFEQFF
TRBJ1-6 | NA | 14 | TRBV25-1 | CASSGNSGMSPLHF
TRBJ2-7 | TRBD1 | 13 | TRBV28 | CASTGTDRAEQYF
TRBJ2-5 | NA | 13 | TRBV2 | CASSLDSAGTQYF
TRBJ2-6 | TRBD1 | 15 | TRBV6-5 | CASRPDRAGANVLTF
TRBJ2-4 | NA | 13 | TRBV15 | CATSRERSNIQYF
TRBJ1-2 | TRBD1 | 15 | TRBV18 | CASSPSDRGNYGYTF
TRBJ1-2 | NA | 12 | TRBV15 | CATSRDGYGYTF
TRBJ1-2 | NA | 14 | TRBV29-1 | CSVEGEGWLYGYTF
TRBJ2-5 | NA | 14 | TRBV15 | CATSRDGGAETQYF
TRBJ1-2 | NA | 14 | TRBV2 | CASTRSGASYGYTF
TRBJ1-1 | NA | 13 | TRBV29-1 | CSVADLVNTEAFF
TRBJ2-7 | NA | 14 | TRBV5-1 | CASSLARASYEQYF
TRBJ2-1 | NA | 14 | TRBV19 | CASSLMWPYNEQFF
TRBJ2-7 | TRBD1 | 19 | TRBV27 | CASSRGNLEKTGGTGEQYF
TRBJ2-1 | TRBD1 | 13 | TRBV2 | CASSNTGTGLKFF
TRBJ1-1 | TRBD1 | 12 | TRBV29-1 | CSVDRAETEAFF
TRBJ2-3 | NA | 15 | TRBV5-1 | CASSLVASSTDTQYF
TRBJ1-1 | NA | 11 | TRBV30 | CAWSVDSRAFF
TRBJ2-7 | NA | 13 | TRBV19 | CATKERGRYEQYF
TRBJ1-1 | TRBD1 | 14 | TRBV7-6 | CASSSTGVNTEAFF
TRBJ1-2 | NA | 15 | TRBV6-6 | CASGGPGGSNYGYTF
TRBJ1-6 | NA | 14 | TRBV2 | CASSESRVNSPLHF